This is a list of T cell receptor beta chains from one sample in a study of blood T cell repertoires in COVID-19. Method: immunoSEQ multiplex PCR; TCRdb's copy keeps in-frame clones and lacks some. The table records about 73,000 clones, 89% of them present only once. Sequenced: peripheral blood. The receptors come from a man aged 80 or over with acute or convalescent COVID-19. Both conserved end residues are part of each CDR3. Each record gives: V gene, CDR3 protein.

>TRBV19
CASNTGEGYGYTF
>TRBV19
CASSRSRYGTDTQYF
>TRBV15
CATSRGPSGQTPQHF
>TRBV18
CASSLGQGTYEQYF
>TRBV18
CASSRDWGAGNTIYF
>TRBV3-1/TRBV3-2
CASSQGPTLETQYF
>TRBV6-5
CASRPIDRGNEQYF
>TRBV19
CASSGLAGNQETQYF
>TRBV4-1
CASSHTTRQGGNTIYF
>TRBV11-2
CASSLKLAGVGTGELFF
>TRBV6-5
CASRTQGSNQPQHF
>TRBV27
CASSLRTGGAYEQYF
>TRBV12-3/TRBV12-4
CASRRGTDTQYF
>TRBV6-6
CASSRMPGLDRGNEQFF
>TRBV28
CASSSGMNTGELFF
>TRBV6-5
CASSYSDRGGTQYF
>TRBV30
CAWSKRTGSTEAFF
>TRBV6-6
CASSYSGQARTEAFF
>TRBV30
CAWSQGLAGGKEQYF
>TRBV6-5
CASSSTYQRVNQPQHF
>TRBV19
CASSLQGKYGYTF
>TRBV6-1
CASSDSQETQYF
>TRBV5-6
CASSPGQPLSPLHF
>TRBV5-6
CASSRRWTSGRDEQYF
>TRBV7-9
CASSPGTGEIYEQYF
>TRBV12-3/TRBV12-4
CASSLARGYEQYF
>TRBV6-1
CASSGQGPASYNEQFF
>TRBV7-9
CASSLGQGVSEQYF
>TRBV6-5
CASSFRSGNTIYF
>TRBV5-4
CASSIPGTRNEQFF
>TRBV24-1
CATSSSGDNTDTQYF
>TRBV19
CASSVYRDTEAFF
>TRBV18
CASSLGQGRQPQHF
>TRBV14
CASSQEPGEVSGELFF
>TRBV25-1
CASSEEAGASGNTIYF
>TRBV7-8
CASSLGQGLNTEAFF
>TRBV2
CASRKGQLNTEAFF
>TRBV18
CASSAQGNTEAFF
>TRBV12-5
CASGLYGSNQPQHF
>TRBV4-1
CASSQPTENIQYF
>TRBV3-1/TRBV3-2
CASSHWTGGVFSSPLHF
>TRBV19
CASTTGLLNTEAFF
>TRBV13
CASSLRAGEAFF
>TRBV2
CASSGTAYNEQFF
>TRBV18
CASSRVSAGGDGELFF
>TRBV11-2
CASSPRGANVGGYTF
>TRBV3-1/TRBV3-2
CASSRRGNTATDTQYF
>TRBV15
CATSSFQGSTEAFF
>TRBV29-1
CSGGPTGAEAFF
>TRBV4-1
CASSPISGNTIYF
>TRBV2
CASSASGSMKTQYF
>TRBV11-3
CASSLDVNTEAFF
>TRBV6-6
CASSYDRNTEAFF
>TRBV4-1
CASSPTPGVDYSPLHF
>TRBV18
CASSPPGSRKGAYNEQFF
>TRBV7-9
CASSRSAGDRGGYTF
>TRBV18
CASSETGPYEQYF